This entry lists 17 T cell receptor beta chains sequenced from one sample in a study of beta chain features in type 1 diabetes. Of the isolated RNA, all was reverse transcribed, and so the sequenced material was expressed TCRB transcripts. Using immunoSEQ multiplex PCR, the repertoire was profiled, and TCRdb retains in-frame clones only, with some absent. The sample lists 310,000 or so clones; 8% were seen once. The sample taken for sequencing was central memory CD4+ T cells from blood. These receptors were taken from a woman younger than 35 in good health.

This clone was seen more than once but under ten times. This chain connects TRBV6-6 to TRBJ2-2, with 8 bases aligning to TRBD1. The CDR3 runs 15 residues. Germline V gene sequence: CDR1 MNHNY, CDR2 SVGAGI (reference sequence). V was pared by 5 bases and J by 8 bases, with 10 bases of the junction left unmatched. The CDR3 here is CASSHEGQGGGELFF. The CDR3 DNA follows: TGTGCCAGCAGTCACGAAGGACAGGGAGGAGGGGAGCTGTTTTTT.

The chain recombines TRBV5-1 with TRBJ1-4; tentatively, D is TRBD1 (6 bases). V lost 4 bases and J lost 0, with 13 bases in between. Germline V gives CDR1 SGHRS, CDR2 YFSETQ. The CDR3 runs to 16 residues. CDR3 DNA: TGCGCCAGCAGCCGGACGGGGGCAGCAACTAATGAAAAACTGTTTTTT. It is translated as CASSRTGAATNEKLFF.

V is TRBV18 and J is TRBJ2-5, with D uncertain. V dropped 2 bases and J dropped 4 bases, with 11 bases sitting between them. Germline loops: CDR1 KGHSH, CDR2 LQKENI. This CDR3 spans 14 amino acids. CDR3 nucleotide sequence: TGTGCCAGCTCACCAGGGTTTGACGGAGAGACCCAGTACTTC. This codes for CASSPGFDGETQYF.

The rearrangement links TRBV9 to TRBJ2-2; 10 bases line up with TRBD2. V was clipped by 3 bases and J by 2 bases; unmatched bases: 4. The CDR3 length is 16 residues. Germline CDR1 SGDLS, CDR2 YYNGEE. This CDR3 reads CASSAGTSVNTGELFF. The CDR3, as DNA: TGTGCCAGCAGCGCAGGGACTAGCGTTAACACCGGGGAGCTGTTTTTT.

This clone has a handful of counts. CDR3 loop: CASKSRVLGETQYF. The CDR3 coding sequence is TGTGCCAGCAAGTCTCGGGTCCTCGGGGAGACCCAGTACTTC. The chain links TRBV28 to TRBJ2-5, with D hard to call. CDR1 MDHEN and CDR2 SYDVKM come from the germline V gene. V was clipped by 7 bases and J by 5 bases, with 17 bases between them. The CDR3 covers 14 residues.

This clone came up a few times. V gene TRBV29-1 combines with J gene TRBJ1-2; maybe TRBD1 (5 bases). The CDR3 extends over 11 amino acids. The ends were cut back, 2 bases at V and 4 bases at J, with 5 bases in the middle. Germline V gives CDR1 SQVTM, CDR2 ANQGSEA. CDR3 sequence: CSVETGYGYTF. The CDR3 DNA follows: TGCAGCGTTGAAACAGGCTATGGCTACACCTTC. The complete variable domain, with remaining parts taken from reference TRBV29-1 and TRBJ1-2, reads SAVISQKPSRDICQRGTSLTIQCQVDSQVTMMFWYRQQPGQSLTLIATANQGSEATYESGFVIDKFPISRPNLTFSTLTVSNMSPEDSSIYLCSVETGYGYTFGSGTRLTVV.

The chain carries TRBV6-6 and TRBJ2-3; TRBD2 matches 14 bases. CDR1 and CDR2 (germline): MNHNY, SVGAGI (reference sequence). V shed 6 bases, J shed 5 bases, and the junction held 7 bases outside the gene matches. The CDR3 spans 16 residues. The CDR3 DNA reads as TGTGCCAGCAGCCGCGGACTAGCGGGAGGAGGAGATACGCAGTATTTT. This encodes CASSRGLAGGGDTQYF.

The table lists this clone with a few counts. The chain couples TRBV29-1 to TRBJ2-7, with D possibly TRBD1 on 6 matching bases. Germline V gene lookup returns CDR1 SQVTM and CDR2 ANQGSEA. The CDR3 extends over 11 amino acids. V lost 4 bases and J lost 2, with 6 bases in between. CDR3 in DNA: TGCAGCGTTGGACAGGCCTACGAGCAGTACTTC. Protein: CSVGQAYEQYF.

V usage is TRBV5-1 and J usage is TRBJ2-2; D tentatively reads TRBD1 or TRBD2 (5 bases each). Germline lookup yields CDR1 SGHRS and CDR2 YFSETQ. This CDR3 region has 15 residues. V was shortened by 0 bases and J by 0 bases, with 6 bases between the two germline ends. Here the CDR3 reads CASSLGGANTGELFF. CDR3 in DNA: TGCGCCAGCAGCTTGGGAGGGGCGAACACCGGGGAGCTGTTTTTT.

This clone was found a few times. The chain combines TRBV6-6 with TRBJ2-7; 10 bases match TRBD1. The germline CDR1 and CDR2 sequences are MNHNY and SVGAGI (reference sequence). V shed 6 bases and J 2 bases; nucleotides not matched to a gene: 10. There are 16 residues in the CDR3. The CDR3: CASSPSGDRGAYEQYF. CDR3 DNA sequence: TGTGCCAGCAGCCCATCGGGGGACAGGGGCGCCTACGAGCAGTACTTC.

The chain has TRBV6-6 and TRBJ1-2; 7 positions agree with TRBD1. This CDR3 contains 15 residues. Trimming at V came to 5 bases and at J to 5 bases, leaving 11 bases not matched to a gene. CDR1 is MNHNY, CDR2 SVGAGI, per germline (reference sequence). CDR3 in DNA: TGTGCCAGCAGTCCACCGCGACAGGGAAAGTATGGCTACACCTTC. It specifies CASSPPRQGKYGYTF.

This clone was detected a few times. This chain joins TRBV18 and TRBJ2-7; 9 bases match TRBD1. Germline V gene lookup returns CDR1 KGHSH and CDR2 LQKENI. Germline trimming cut 0 bases from V and 4 bases from J; bases unmatched to any gene: 4. This CDR3 spans 15 amino acids. The chain's CDR3 is CASSPPSTGGYEQYF. CDR3 in DNA: TGTGCCAGCTCACCACCTTCGACAGGGGGGTACGAGCAGTACTTC.

The genes are TRBV7-2 and TRBJ2-7; 9 bases map to TRBD2. V lost 3 bases to trimming and J lost 7 bases; unmatched junction nucleotides: 13. Germline CDR1 is SGHTA and CDR2 is FQGNSA. This CDR3 contains 16 residues. The CDR3 nucleotides are TGTGCCAGCAGCTTCGGCTCGGCTAGCGGGATGAGTGAGCAGTACTTC. This encodes CASSFGSASGMSEQYF.

The J gene is TRBJ1-1, the V gene TRBV2, with unresolved D. CDR3 length: 13 amino acids. V was cut by 4 bases and J by 1 base, with 7 bases left in between. The V gene's germline CDR1 is SNHLY and CDR2 FYNNEI. DNA of the CDR3: TGTGCCAGCAGTGTCTCGGCGAACACTGAAGCTTTCTTT. Protein: CASSVSANTEAFF.

This clone appeared a few times. DNA for the CDR3: TGTGCCAGTACTTTGCGGGAGGGAGGCGAGCAGTACTTC. Its translation: CASTLREGGEQYF. The V gene is TRBV19, the J gene TRBJ2-7, with 9 bases matching TRBD2. Germline V CDR1 and CDR2: LNHDA, SQIVND (reference sequence). The CDR3 extends over 13 amino acids. The V segment lost 7 bases and the J segment 6 bases; nucleotides outside the gene matches: 7.

This clone was observed a handful of times. The J gene is TRBJ2-5, the V gene TRBV5-1, with TRBD2 as a possible D gene (6 bases). Germline CDR1 SGHRS, CDR2 YFSETQ. The length of the CDR3 is 13 residues. Trimming pared 4 bases from V and 5 bases from J, leaving 12 bases between. The CDR3, as DNA: TGCGCCAGCAGCCGGGAGTCCCGCGAGACCCAGTACTTC. This gives the protein CASSRESRETQYF.

This clone was detected only a few times. This chain joins TRBV5-4 and TRBJ2-5, with D tentatively TRBD1 (7 bases). V dropped 3 bases and J dropped 4 bases, with 16 bases sitting between them. There are 15 residues in the CDR3. CDR1 and CDR2 from the germline V gene are SGHNT and YYREEE (reference sequence). The DNA for the CDR3 is TGTGCCAGCAGCTCAGGGGGGATGAGGGGAGAGACCCAGTACTTC. It is translated as CASSSGGMRGETQYF.